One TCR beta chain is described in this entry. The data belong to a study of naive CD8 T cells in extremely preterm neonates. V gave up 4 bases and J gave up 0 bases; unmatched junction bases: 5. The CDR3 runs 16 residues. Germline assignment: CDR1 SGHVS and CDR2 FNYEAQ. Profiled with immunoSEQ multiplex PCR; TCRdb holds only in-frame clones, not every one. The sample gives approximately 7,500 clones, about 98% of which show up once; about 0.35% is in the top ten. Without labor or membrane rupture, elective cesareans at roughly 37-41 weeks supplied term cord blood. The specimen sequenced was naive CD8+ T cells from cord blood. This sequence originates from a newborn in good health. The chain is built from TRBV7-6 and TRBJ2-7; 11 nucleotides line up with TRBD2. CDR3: CASSSRLAGNSYEQYF. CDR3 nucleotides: TGTGCCAGCAGCTCCCGACTAGCGGGGAACTCCTACGAGCAGTACTTC.